What follows are 5 T cell receptor beta chains derived from one specimen sequenced in a study of blood T cell repertoires in COVID-19. TCRdb's copy holds only in-frame clones and misses some; the assay was immunoSEQ multiplex PCR. The repertoire holds roughly 98,000 clones, about 80% seen once, with about a tenth in the top ten. The sequenced sample was peripheral blood. Receptor source: a man in his sixties or seventies with active or convalescent COVID-19.

This chain links TRBV5-1 with TRBJ2-3; TRBD2 is a possible D gene (5 bases). This CDR3 is 14 amino acids long. The germline V and J ends were trimmed by 1 base and 1 base, with 7 bases remaining between them. Germline CDR1 reads SGHRS; CDR2 reads YFSETQ. The CDR3 DNA sequence: TGCGCCAGCAGCTTGCCCGGGGGCACAGATACGCAGTATTTT. Its translation: CASSLPGGTDTQYF.

The chain has TRBV18 and TRBJ1-1, with D tentatively TRBD1 (6 bases). Germline V gene lookup returns CDR1 KGHSH and CDR2 LQKENI. The length of the CDR3 is 13 residues. Trimming left V 5 bases short and J 0 bases short, with 7 bases between. The CDR3 DNA sequence: TGTGCCAGCTCAGCAGGGGTGAACACTGAAGCTTTCTTT. Translated: CASSAGVNTEAFF.

The V call is TRBV4-2, the J call TRBJ2-3, with 8 bases aligning to TRBD2. Germline CDR1 reads LGHNA; CDR2 reads YNFKEQ. The CDR3 runs 16 residues. J lost 5 bases, V lost 3 bases, and 10 bases had no gene match. CDR3 amino acids: CASSHQNSGDKDTQYF. Written as DNA, the CDR3 is TGTGCCAGCAGCCACCAGAATAGCGGGGATAAAGATACGCAGTATTTT.

The chain joins TRBV5-1 to TRBJ1-1; 7 nucleotides agree with TRBD1. V lost 4 bases and J lost 0; bases outside the gene matches: 6. This CDR3 has 15 amino acids. Germline loops: CDR1 SGHRS, CDR2 YFSETQ. The CDR3, as DNA: TGCGCCAGCAGCGCTCGACAGGGAGTGAACACTGAAGCTTTCTTT. Amino acids: CASSARQGVNTEAFF.

In this sample, this clone turned up a few times. The rearrangement uses TRBV27 and TRBJ1-6; D is perhaps TRBD1 (5 bases). Trimming left V 6 bases short and J 8 bases short, with 8 bases between. Germline CDR1 MNHEY, CDR2 SMNVEV (reference sequence). This CDR3 has 12 amino acids. CDR3 sequence reads: CASRQGDSPLHF. CDR3 DNA: TGTGCCAGCAGACAAGGGGATTCACCCCTCCACTTT.